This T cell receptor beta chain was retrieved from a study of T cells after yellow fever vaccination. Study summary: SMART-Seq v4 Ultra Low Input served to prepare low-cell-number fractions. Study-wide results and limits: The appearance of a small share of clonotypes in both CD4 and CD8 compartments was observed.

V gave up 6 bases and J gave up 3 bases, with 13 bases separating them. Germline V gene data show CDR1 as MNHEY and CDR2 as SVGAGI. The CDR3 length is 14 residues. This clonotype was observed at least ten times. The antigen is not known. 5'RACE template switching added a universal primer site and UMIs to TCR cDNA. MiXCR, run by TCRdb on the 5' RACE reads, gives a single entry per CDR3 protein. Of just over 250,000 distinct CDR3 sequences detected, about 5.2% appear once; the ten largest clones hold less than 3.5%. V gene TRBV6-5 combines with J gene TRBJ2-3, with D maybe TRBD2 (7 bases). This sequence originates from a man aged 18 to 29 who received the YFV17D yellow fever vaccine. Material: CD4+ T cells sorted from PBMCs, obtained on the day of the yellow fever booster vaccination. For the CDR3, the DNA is TGTGCCAGCAGAGGGCGGGGGCTTACAGATACGCAGTATTTT. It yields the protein CASRGRGLTDTQYF.